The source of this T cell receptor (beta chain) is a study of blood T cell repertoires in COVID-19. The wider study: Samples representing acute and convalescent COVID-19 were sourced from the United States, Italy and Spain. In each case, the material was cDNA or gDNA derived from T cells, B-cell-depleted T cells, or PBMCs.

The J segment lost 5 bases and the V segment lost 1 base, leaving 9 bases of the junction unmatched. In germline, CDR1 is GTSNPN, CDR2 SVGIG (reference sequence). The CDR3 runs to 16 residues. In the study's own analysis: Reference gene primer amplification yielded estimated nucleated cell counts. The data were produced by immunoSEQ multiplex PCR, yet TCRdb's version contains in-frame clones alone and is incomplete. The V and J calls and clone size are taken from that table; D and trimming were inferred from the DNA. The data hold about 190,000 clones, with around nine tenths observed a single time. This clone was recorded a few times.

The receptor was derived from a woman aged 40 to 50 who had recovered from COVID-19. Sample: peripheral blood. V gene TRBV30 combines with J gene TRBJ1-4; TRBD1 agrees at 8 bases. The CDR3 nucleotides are TGTGCCTGGAGTGGGGGGACAGGCCGCCCGAATGAAAAACTGTTTTTT. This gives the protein CAWSGGTGRPNEKLFF.